This passage covers 24 T cell receptor beta chains from one sample sequenced in a study of OX40 agonist ivuxolimab in advanced cancers. Only in-frame clones appear in the TCRdb table, and some are missing; sequencing was by immunoSEQ multiplex PCR. The data contain about 12,000 clones, approximately 80% of them singletons. The input for sequencing was CD4+ or CD8+ T cells sorted from blood, taken in a trial of the OX40 agonist ivuxolimab. These receptors came from an adult with an advanced solid tumor such as melanoma, head and neck, liver or kidney cancer.

The rearrangement links TRBV27 to TRBJ2-3, with 13 bases lining up with TRBD2. The CDR3 extends over 15 amino acids. The germline CDR1 and CDR2 sequences are MNHEY and SMNVEV (reference sequence). V lost 6 bases to trimming and J lost 4 bases; unmatched junction nucleotides: 4. The CDR3 DNA reads as TGTGCCAGCAGCCCGACTAGCGGGGGGCCAGATACGCAGTATTTT. Translated, it gives CASSPTSGGPDTQYF.

This clone showed up just a few times. The rearrangement uses TRBV15 and TRBJ2-4; 13 nucleotides match TRBD2. CDR1 and CDR2 from the germline V gene are LNHNV and YYDKDF (reference sequence). Unmatched junction bases numbered 8, after V lost 4 bases and J lost 8 bases. The CDR3 spans 16 residues. The CDR3 DNA is TGTGCCACCAGCATTTGGACTAGCGGGAGTAGCGACATTCAGTACTTC. Amino acids: CATSIWTSGSSDIQYF.

The V and J genes are TRBV29-1 and TRBJ2-7, with D perhaps given as TRBD1 or TRBD2 (6 bases each). The ends were cut back, 1 base at V and 4 bases at J, with 14 bases in the middle. CDR3 length: 14 residues. The germline CDR1 and CDR2 sequences are SQVTM and ANQGSEA. Written as DNA, the CDR3 is TGCAGCGTTGAAGCCCGGGGGCTGGGGTACGAGCAGTACTTC. Amino acid sequence: CSVEARGLGYEQYF.

V is TRBV7-9 and J is TRBJ1-5; a possible D gene is TRBD1 (6 bases). With 1 base removed from V and 7 bases from J, the gap between germline ends came to 14 bases. The V gene's germline CDR1 is SEHNR and CDR2 FQNEAQ (reference sequence). CDR3 length: 15 residues. CDR3 coding DNA: TGTGCCAGCAGCTTAGACAGGGAGGTGGGCCAGCCCCAGCATTTT. It encodes CASSLDREVGQPQHF.

This chain joins TRBV30 and TRBJ2-2, with 10 nucleotides matching TRBD1. Germline values: CDR1 GTSNPN, CDR2 SVGIG (reference sequence). After removal of 7 bases from V and 7 bases from J, the junction contained 12 bases not matched to a gene. There are 15 residues in the CDR3. The CDR3 loop is CASYKGQGNDGELFF. As DNA, the CDR3 is TGTGCCTCCTATAAGGGACAGGGGAATGACGGGGAGCTGTTTTTT.

CDR3 loop: CASRDRTADSYEQYF. The DNA of the CDR3 is TGTGCCAGCAGAGACCGGACAGCGGACTCCTACGAGCAGTACTTC. The chain is built from TRBV6-1 and TRBJ2-7, with a possible D match to TRBD1 (6 bases). The CDR3 consists of 15 residues. Per the germline V gene, CDR1 is MNHNS and CDR2 is SASEGT. V was trimmed by 6 bases and J by 0 bases, leaving 15 bases between them.

This sequence joins TRBV27 and TRBJ1-3, with a tentative D call TRBD1 (6 bases). V was cut by 0 bases and J by 4 bases, with 10 bases left in between. The V gene's germline CDR1 is MNHEY and CDR2 SMNVEV (reference sequence). The length of the CDR3 is 15 residues. The CDR3 is CASSLSQGAGNTIYF. DNA for the CDR3: TGTGCCAGCAGTTTATCACAGGGTGCCGGAAACACCATATATTTT.

The chain recombines TRBV5-5 with TRBJ2-1; no clear D gene. V was clipped by 0 bases and J by 1 base, with 11 bases between them. In germline, CDR1 is SGHKS, CDR2 YYEKEE (reference sequence). The CDR3 spans 16 residues. The CDR3 DNA sequence: TGTGCCAGCAGCTTGGAGGCCGGGTTTTCCTACAATGAGCAGTTCTTC. The encoded protein is CASSLEAGFSYNEQFF.

A note on this clone: This sample also contains other DNA sequences that code for the same CDR3. The chain recombines TRBV29-1 with TRBJ1-2; D is possibly TRBD1 (5 bases). The V end was cut by 7 bases, the J end by 8 bases, with 17 bases between. Germline V gene lookup returns CDR1 SQVTM and CDR2 ANQGSEA. The CDR3 loop spans 12 amino acids. For the CDR3, the DNA is TGCAGCGCCGAGGAGGGGTGGGGGGGCTACACCTTC. This gives the protein CSAEEGWGGYTF.

This sequence joins TRBV27 and TRBJ2-2; D perhaps matches TRBD1 (5 bases). The V end was cut by 2 bases, the J end by 4 bases, with 8 bases between. The CDR3 has 14 residues. Germline CDR1 is MNHEY and CDR2 is SMNVEV (reference sequence). As DNA, the CDR3 is TGTGCCAGCAGTTTAGGGGCTCGCACCGGGGAGCTGTTTTTT. This translates into CASSLGARTGELFF.

The chain combines TRBV18 with TRBJ1-4; no clear D. V was pared by 3 bases and J by 0 bases, with 11 bases between. The CDR3 is 16 residues long. Germline-derived CDR1 and CDR2 are KGHSH and LQKENI. The CDR3 region is CASSPLGSTTNEKLFF. CDR3 DNA: TGTGCCAGCTCACCCCTAGGGAGCACAACTAATGAAAAACTGTTTTTT.

J is TRBJ1-1 and V is TRBV5-8, with D tentatively TRBD1 (5 bases). This CDR3 is built from 15 residues. Trimming removed 1 base from V and 4 bases from J, with 14 bases in between. The germline gives CDR1 SGHTS, CDR2 YDEGEE. The CDR3 DNA reads as TGTGCCAGCAGCTTGTTGCGGGGCGTTCGCACTGAAGCTTTCTTT. Translation: CASSLLRGVRTEAFF.

CDR3 DNA sequence: TGTGCCAGCAGCTTACTAGGGAGCTACAATGAGCAGTTCTTC. As protein: CASSLLGSYNEQFF. V is TRBV7-6 and J is TRBJ2-1; D is possibly TRBD2 (5 bases). V gave up 2 bases and J gave up 3 bases, with 8 bases separating them. Germline values: CDR1 SGHVS, CDR2 FNYEAQ. CDR3 length equals 14 residues.

In its sample, this clone was seen once. CDR3 protein: CASSLKASGRAIPDTQYF. In DNA form, the CDR3 reads TGTGCCAGCAGCTTAAAGGCTAGCGGGAGGGCAATCCCAGATACGCAGTATTTT. The chain joins TRBV7-3 to TRBJ2-3; 12 bases are a match to TRBD2. Germline V gene data show CDR1 as SGHTA and CDR2 as FQGTGA. The J segment lost 4 bases and the V segment lost 1 base, leaving 9 bases of the junction unmatched. The CDR3 is made up of 18 amino acids.

The chain couples TRBV19 to TRBJ1-1; D gene uncertain. Per the germline V gene, CDR1 is LNHDA and CDR2 is SQIVND (reference sequence). Between the trimmed V and J ends, which lost 5 bases and 1 base, there was a span of 11 bases. This CDR3 has 14 amino acids. The CDR3 spells CASSPLIRNTEAFF. CDR3 sequence (DNA): TGTGCCAGTAGTCCGCTGATCCGGAACACTGAAGCTTTCTTT. Variable domain in full (rest from reference TRBV19 and TRBJ1-1): DGGITQSPKYLFRKEGQNVTLSCEQNLNHDAMYWYRQDPGQGLRLIYYSQIVNDFQKGDIAEGYSVSREKKESFPLTVTSAQKNPTAFYLCASSPLIRNTEAFFGQGTRLTVV.

Of note for this clone: At the DNA level, this CDR3 is encoded by other sequences in the same sample as well. V and J are TRBV5-1 and TRBJ1-4; D is uncertain. Germline V lookup: CDR1 SGHRS, CDR2 YFSETQ. This CDR3 has 12 residues. V lost 7 bases to trimming and J lost 2 bases, with 6 bases between them. CDR3 sequence: CASRSTNEKLFF. The CDR3 nucleotides read TGCGCCAGCCGTAGCACTAATGAAAAACTGTTTTTT.

V is TRBV29-1 and J is TRBJ2-7; perhaps TRBD2 as D (5 bases). CDR1 and CDR2 from the germline V gene are SQVTM and ANQGSEA. CDR3 length: 14 residues. V dropped 1 base and J dropped 2 bases, with 12 bases sitting between them. The CDR3: CSVEVGKGTYEQYF. The CDR3 nucleotides are TGCAGCGTTGAAGTCGGGAAGGGAACCTACGAGCAGTACTTC.

This clone has just one count. The chain combines TRBV29-1 with TRBJ1-1; D unresolved. With 3 bases removed from V and 1 base from J, the gap between germline ends came to 6 bases. Per the germline V gene, CDR1 is SQVTM and CDR2 is ANQGSEA. This CDR3 has 12 amino acids. CDR3 residues: CSVDTENTEAFF. The CDR3 region has the DNA TGCAGCGTTGATACAGAGAACACTGAAGCTTTCTTT.

This chain uses TRBV19 with TRBJ2-1, with unresolved D. This CDR3 contains 16 residues. Germline loops: CDR1 LNHDA, CDR2 SQIVND (reference sequence). V lost 5 bases, J lost 0 bases, and 14 bases lay in between. DNA for the CDR3: TGTGCCAGTAGTTGGCTGTCGCAAAGCTCCTACAATGAGCAGTTCTTC. Protein product: CASSWLSQSSYNEQFF.

In this sample, this clone is medium-sized. This rearrangement joins TRBV11-2 to TRBJ2-3; TRBD2 agrees at 8 bases. This CDR3 has 16 residues. Unmatched junction bases numbered 11, after V lost 6 bases and J lost 3 bases. CDR1 and CDR2 from the germline V gene are SGHAT and FQNNGV. The CDR3 sequence: CASRKGVAGSTDTQYF. The CDR3 DNA reads TGTGCCAGCAGGAAAGGGGTAGCGGGAAGTACAGATACGCAGTATTTT. The entire variable domain, with the rest obtained from reference TRBV11-2 and TRBJ2-3, is as follows: EAGVAQSPRYKIIEKRQSVAFWCNPISGHATLYWYQQILGQGPKLLIQFQNNGVVDDSQLPKDRFSAERLKGVDSTLKIQPAKLEDSAVYLCASRKGVAGSTDTQYFGPGTRLTVL.

The chain carries TRBV4-3 and TRBJ1-4; 7 positions match TRBD1. The germline V gene encodes CDR1 LGHNA and CDR2 YSLEER. The V segment lost 2 bases and the J segment 8 bases; nucleotides outside the gene matches: 11. The CDR3 is 16 amino acids. The CDR3: CASSQHQDRPGEKLFF. The CDR3 DNA sequence: TGCGCCAGCAGCCAACACCAGGACAGGCCAGGCGAAAAACTGTTTTTT.

This chain links TRBV19 with TRBJ2-4; TRBD1 is a possible D gene (6 bases). The V and J ends lost 4 bases and 11 bases respectively, with 9 bases between them. Germline V gene lookup returns CDR1 LNHDA and CDR2 SQIVND (reference sequence). The CDR3 consists of 11 residues. The CDR3 DNA reads as TGTGCCAGTAGTACCCCAGGGGTTCAGTACTTC. Protein sequence: CASSTPGVQYF.

This clone was detected once. V and J are TRBV11-2 and TRBJ2-1; D unresolved. Germline CDR1 reads SGHAT; CDR2 reads FQNNGV. CDR3 length equals 12 residues. V dropped 1 base and J dropped 5 bases, with 3 bases sitting between them. CDR3 residues: CASSLGDNEQFF. The DNA for the CDR3 is TGTGCCAGCAGCTTAGGAGACAATGAGCAGTTCTTC. The whole variable domain, filled in from reference TRBV11-2 and TRBJ2-1, reads EAGVAQSPRYKIIEKRQSVAFWCNPISGHATLYWYQQILGQGPKLLIQFQNNGVVDDSQLPKDRFSAERLKGVDSTLKIQPAKLEDSAVYLCASSLGDNEQFFGPGTRLTVL.

The chain recombines TRBV5-1 with TRBJ2-7, with 7 bases that match TRBD2. There are 13 residues in the CDR3. V lost 2 bases and J lost 6; bases outside the gene matches: 5. The germline gives CDR1 SGHRS, CDR2 YFSETQ. CDR3 sequence reads: CASSFGLGGEQYF. CDR3 coding DNA: TGCGCCAGCAGCTTCGGACTAGGAGGCGAGCAGTACTTC.